These 9 T cell receptor beta chains share one sample of origin, sequenced in a study of neurological immune-mediated disorders. TCRdb independently ran MiXCR on the 5' RACE reads; one entry per CDR3 protein. The table includes tens of thousands of distinct CDR3 sequences, about 9.5% detected once. The sequenced sample consisted of PBMCs. The receptors originated from a man over 45 in good health.

This clonotype showed up many times. The V gene is TRBV29-1, the J gene TRBJ2-7, with 7 bases aligning to TRBD1. The V and J ends lost 3 bases and 7 bases, in that order; junction bases with no gene match: 18. Germline V gene data show CDR1 as SQVTM and CDR2 as ANQGSEA. This CDR3 has 16 residues. CDR3 DNA: TGCAGCGTTGAGACCGCCGTGGGGACAGCCTCTAAAGAGCAGTACTTC. This encodes CSVETAVGTASKEQYF.

This clonotype was observed at least ten times. The rearrangement joins TRBV10-3 to TRBJ1-3; no reliable D call. CDR3 length: 13 amino acids. Germline values: CDR1 ENHRY, CDR2 SYGVKD. Trimming shortened V by 10 bases and J by 1 base, and 11 bases separated the two germline ends. The CDR3 loop reads CATLEGSGNTIYF. The CDR3 nucleotides read TGTGCCACCCTCGAAGGGTCTGGAAACACCATATATTTT.

This clonotype was seen ten or more times. The rearrangement uses TRBV5-1 and TRBJ2-5; 7 bases map to TRBD2. V was pared by 5 bases and J by 4 bases, with 5 bases of the junction left unmatched. The germline V gene has CDR1 SGHRS and CDR2 YFSETQ. CDR3 length equals 13 residues. CDR3 residues: CASRQVAGETQYF. In DNA, the CDR3 is TGCGCCAGCAGACAGGTAGCGGGAGAGACCCAGTACTTC. The full variable domain, with the rest looked up from reference TRBV5-1 and TRBJ2-5, is KAGVTQTPRYLIKTRGQQVTLSCSPISGHRSVSWYQQTPGQGLQFLFEYFSETQRNKGNFPGRFSGRQFSNSRSEMNVSTLELGDSALYLCASRQVAGETQYFGPGTRLLVL.

The table lists this clonotype with many counts. The genes are TRBV12-3 or TRBV12-4 and TRBJ2-3; TRBD2 agrees at 9 bases. The CDR3 has 15 residues. V lost 1 base and J lost 4; bases outside the gene matches: 3. The CDR3 nucleotides read TGTGCCAGCAGTTTAGGCGGGGGGGCGGCAGATACGCAGTATTTT. Amino acid sequence: CASSLGGGAADTQYF.

There are many counts of this clonotype. V usage is TRBV20-1 and J usage is TRBJ1-5; D possibly corresponds to TRBD1 (6 bases). V lost 3 bases, J lost 1 base, and 10 bases lay in between. The CDR3 is 14 residues long. Germline V gene sequence: CDR1 DFQATT, CDR2 SNEGSKA (reference sequence). As DNA, the CDR3 is TGCAGTGCTAGCCCGACAGGAAGCAATCAGCCCCAGCATTTT. It specifies CSASPTGSNQPQHF.

This clonotype was detected ten times or more. The rearrangement uses TRBV28 and TRBJ2-7; 8 bases agree with TRBD1. CDR1 is MDHEN and CDR2 is SYDVKM in the germline V gene. The V gene end was trimmed by 4 bases and the J gene end by 3 bases; junction bases not matched to a gene: 8. The CDR3 loop spans 15 amino acids. The CDR3 region has the DNA TGTGCCAGCAGTTCACGGACAGGGTTACTCTACGAGCAGTACTTC. This gives the protein CASSSRTGLLYEQYF. The full variable domain, its missing parts supplied by reference TRBV28 and TRBJ2-7, is DVKVTQSSRYLVKRTGEKVFLECVQDMDHENMFWYRQDPGLGLRLIYFSYDVKMKEKGDIPEGYSVSREKKERFSLILESASTNQTSMYLCASSSRTGLLYEQYFGPGTRLTVT.

This clonotype was observed many times. The V gene is TRBV5-1, the J gene TRBJ2-3; D unclear. CDR1 and CDR2 from the germline V gene are SGHRS and YFSETQ. The CDR3 length is 14 residues. Trimming left V 0 bases short and J 1 base short, with 6 bases between. The CDR3 bases are TGCGCCAGCAGCTTGGGGTTTGGCACAGATACGCAGTATTTT. Its protein product is CASSLGFGTDTQYF.

Many counts were recorded for this clonotype. The chain couples TRBV7-9 to TRBJ2-1; D might be TRBD1 (6 bases). Trimming took off 3 bases at V and 2 bases at J, with 11 bases between the two ends. CDR1 is SEHNR and CDR2 is FQNEAQ in the germline V gene (reference sequence). The length of the CDR3 is 15 residues. The CDR3, as DNA: TGTGCCAGCAGCTTGAAGGGGGTCGCCTACAATGAGCAGTTCTTC. Amino acids: CASSLKGVAYNEQFF. Using reference TRBV7-9 and TRBJ2-1 for the parts outside the CDR3, the full variable domain is DTGVSQNPRHKITKRGQNVTFRCDPISEHNRLYWYRQTLGQGPEFLTYFQNEAQLEKSRLLSDRFSAERPKGSFSTLEIQRTEQGDSAMYLCASSLKGVAYNEQFFGPGTRLTVL.

This clonotype was seen ten or more times. The genes are TRBV12-3 or TRBV12-4 and TRBJ1-2, with D possibly TRBD1 on 5 matching bases. The CDR3 covers 11 residues. The ends were cut back, 3 bases at V and 10 bases at J, with 9 bases in the middle. As DNA, the CDR3 is TGTGCCAGCAGTTTGGCCAGGGACTACACCTTC. Translation gives CASSLARDYTF.